This T cell receptor beta chain derives from a study of molecular identifiers for immune sequencing clone quantification. Study-wide findings and caveats: Shared barcodes on identical TCR molecules could underestimate the sizes of highly expanded clones. Clones of above 20 RNA copies carried over 98% of effector molecules; in naive cells they carried under 1%.

This clonotype was picked up a small number of times. Its antigen is unidentified. TCRdb independently ran MiXCR on the PCR reads; one entry per CDR3 protein. This table has tens of thousands of distinct CDR3 sequences, 20% to 25% appearing once. Trimming stripped 2 bases from V and 0 bases from J, with 11 bases between. Germline V CDR1 and CDR2: MNHEY, SMNVEV (reference sequence). CDR3 length: 15 amino acids. Source material for naive CD8 libraries was roughly 18,000 to 1,000,000 sorted cells, with 10%, 30% or 50% RNA. This receptor was obtained from a human donor in good health. Some libraries in this study had Jurkat cell RNA spiked in. The chain uses TRBV27 and TRBJ2-7, with a possible D match to TRBD2 (5 bases). The sample was naive CD8+ T cells from blood, with Jurkat cell RNA spiked in. Subset of the sample: FACS-sorted CD8+CD4-CCR7+CD45RA+ naive T cells. Written as DNA, the CDR3 is TGTGCCAGCAGTTTAGGACTGGGGAGCTCCTACGAGCAGTACTTC. Translation gives CASSLGLGSSYEQYF.